This TCR beta chain originates from a study of PD-1 blockade in mismatch repair-deficient tumors. Clones were sequenced by immunoSEQ multiplex PCR, and TCRdb holds only the in-frame ones, with some missing. The sample lists 40,000 to 65,000 clones, over 75% occurring once. J was trimmed by 8 bases and V by 0 bases; bases with no gene match: 12. There are 18 residues in the CDR3. The germline CDR1 and CDR2 sequences are SGHAT and FQNNGV. The receptor was isolated from an adult with mismatch repair-deficient cancer. V is TRBV11-2 and J is TRBJ2-1; 11 bases line up with TRBD2. This specimen was peripheral blood, taken roughly 21 weeks after starting pembrolizumab. The chain's CDR3 is CASSLEGSGRASGDEQFF. In DNA, the CDR3 is TGTGCCAGCAGCTTAGAGGGTAGCGGGAGGGCCTCTGGGGATGAGCAGTTCTTC.